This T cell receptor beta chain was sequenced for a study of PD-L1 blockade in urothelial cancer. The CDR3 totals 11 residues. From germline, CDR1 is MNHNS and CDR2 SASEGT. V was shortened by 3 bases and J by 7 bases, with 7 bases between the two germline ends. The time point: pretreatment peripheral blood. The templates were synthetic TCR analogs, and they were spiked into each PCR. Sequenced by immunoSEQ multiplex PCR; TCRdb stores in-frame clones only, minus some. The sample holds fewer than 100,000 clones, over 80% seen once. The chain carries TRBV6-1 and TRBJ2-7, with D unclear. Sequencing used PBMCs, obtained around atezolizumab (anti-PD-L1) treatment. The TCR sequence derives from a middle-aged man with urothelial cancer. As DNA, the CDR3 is TGTGCCAGCAGTGACAGGTCAGAGCAGTACTTC. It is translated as CASSDRSEQYF.